This T cell receptor beta chain was recorded in a study of cytomegalovirus exposure and HLA in healthy donors. Study outcomes and limitations: Confirmation in vitro established that a few CMV-associated chains were specific for CMV antigens.

Healthy individuals who donated bone marrow served as the donors. Trimming removed 10 bases from V and 4 bases from J; junction bases left unmatched: 9. The CDR3 extends over 13 amino acids. Germline lookup yields CDR1 MNHNS and CDR2 SASEGT. 13 Jbeta primers and 60 Vbeta primers were used for the PCR. Produced via immunoSEQ multiplex PCR; TCRdb's table is partial and in-frame only. The sample lists roughly 200,000 clones; roughly 88% were seen once. Only a few counts were recorded for this clone. As yet, its antigen is unknown. The rearrangement links TRBV6-1 to TRBJ1-2; TRBD1 aligns across 7 bases. This receptor was identified in a boy aged 2 to 10 in good health and CMV-seronegative. The material sequenced was PBMCs. CDR3 in DNA: TGTGCCACGGACAGGACTATGGTCTATGGCTACACCTTC. Protein product: CATDRTMVYGYTF.